This TCR beta chain is drawn from a study of identical twins. General study results and limits: Memory repertoires showed no such pattern, whereas abundant cord blood beta clonotypes carried fewer insertions. Low generation probability was overrepresented in out-of-frame alpha sequences shared by twins.

This CDR3 has 12 amino acids. The V end was cut by 5 bases, the J end by 4 bases, with 8 bases between. Per the germline V gene, CDR1 is SGHNT and CDR2 is YENEEA. Template switching introduced a universal primer site, and the cDNA bore unique molecular identifiers. TCRdb re-called the 5' RACE reads with MiXCR, one entry per CDR3 protein. The sample has about 260,000 distinct CDR3 sequences, approximately 7% seen once. Worth noting for this clonotype: No antigen is known for it.

These data also formed part of another study, on yellow fever vaccine responses in identical twins.

This clonotype was obtained from a woman aged 18-29 years in good health. Sequenced material: memory (CD45RO+) T cells sorted from blood. The gene calls are TRBV11-3 and TRBJ2-5, with no clear D. The CDR3 nucleotides read TGTGCCAGCAGCCCACGCGCAGAGACCCAGTACTTC. Protein product: CASSPRAETQYF.